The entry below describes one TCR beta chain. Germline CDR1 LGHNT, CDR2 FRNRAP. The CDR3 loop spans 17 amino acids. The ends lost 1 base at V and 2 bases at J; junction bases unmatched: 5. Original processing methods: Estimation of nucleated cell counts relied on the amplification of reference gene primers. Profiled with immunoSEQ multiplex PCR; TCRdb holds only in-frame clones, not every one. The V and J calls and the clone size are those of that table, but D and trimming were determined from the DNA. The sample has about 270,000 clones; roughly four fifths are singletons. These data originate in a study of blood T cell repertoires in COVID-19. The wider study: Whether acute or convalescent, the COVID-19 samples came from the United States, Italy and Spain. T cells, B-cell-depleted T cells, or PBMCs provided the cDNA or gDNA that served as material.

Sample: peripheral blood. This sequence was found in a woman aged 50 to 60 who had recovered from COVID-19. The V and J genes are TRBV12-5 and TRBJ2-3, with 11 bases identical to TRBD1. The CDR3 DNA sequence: TGTGCTAGTGGTTTGGCCCGGACAGGGGGCTACACAGATACGCAGTATTTT. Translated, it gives CASGLARTGGYTDTQYF.